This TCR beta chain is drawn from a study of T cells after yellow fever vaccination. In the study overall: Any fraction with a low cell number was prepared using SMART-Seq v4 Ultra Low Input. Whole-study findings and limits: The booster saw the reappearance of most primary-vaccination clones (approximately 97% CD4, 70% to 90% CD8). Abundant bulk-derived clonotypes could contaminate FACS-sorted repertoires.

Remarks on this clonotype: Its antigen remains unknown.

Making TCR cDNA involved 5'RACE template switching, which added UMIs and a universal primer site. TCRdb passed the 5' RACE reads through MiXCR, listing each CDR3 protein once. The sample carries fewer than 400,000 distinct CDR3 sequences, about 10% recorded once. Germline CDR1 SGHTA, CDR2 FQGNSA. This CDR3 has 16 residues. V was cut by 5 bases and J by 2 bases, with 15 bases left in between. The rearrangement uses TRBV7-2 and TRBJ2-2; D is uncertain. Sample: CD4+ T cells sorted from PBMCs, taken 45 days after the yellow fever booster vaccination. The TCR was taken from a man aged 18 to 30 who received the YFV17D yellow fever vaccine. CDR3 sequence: CASSRAPSTNTGELFF. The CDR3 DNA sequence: TGTGCCAGCAGCCGGGCCCCGTCAACAAACACCGGGGAGCTGTTTTTT.